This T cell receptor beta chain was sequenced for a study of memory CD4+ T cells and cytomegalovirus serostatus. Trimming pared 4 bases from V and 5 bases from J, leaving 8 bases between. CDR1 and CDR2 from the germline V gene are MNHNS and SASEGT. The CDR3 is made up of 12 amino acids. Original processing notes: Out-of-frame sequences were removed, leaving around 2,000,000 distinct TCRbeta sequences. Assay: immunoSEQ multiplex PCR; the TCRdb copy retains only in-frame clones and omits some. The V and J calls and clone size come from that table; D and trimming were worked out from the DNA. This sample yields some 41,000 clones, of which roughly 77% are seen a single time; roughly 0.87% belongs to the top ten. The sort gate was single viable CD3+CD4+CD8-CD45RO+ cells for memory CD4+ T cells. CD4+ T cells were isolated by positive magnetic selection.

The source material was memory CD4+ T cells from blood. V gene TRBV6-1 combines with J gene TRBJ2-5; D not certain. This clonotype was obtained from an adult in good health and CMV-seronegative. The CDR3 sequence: CASSGDFETQYF. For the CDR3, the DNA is TGTGCCAGCAGTGGGGATTTTGAGACCCAGTACTTC.